A selection of T cell receptor beta chains follows, all from one sample in a study of blood T cell repertoires in COVID-19. Sequenced by immunoSEQ multiplex PCR; TCRdb stores in-frame clones only, minus some. The profile shows approximately 50,000 clones, about 83% of them singletons. Sequencing was performed on peripheral blood. The receptors derive from a middle-aged man with acute or convalescent COVID-19. CDR3s include the opening cysteine and the closing phenylalanine or tryptophan. A D gene is named only where the DNA matches it firmly. The size of a clone is reported for some rows only, either as once, few or many, or as a class for expanded clones.

clone size: -
CDR3 length: 16
V gene: TRBV3-1/TRBV3-2
D gene: -
J gene: TRBJ2-5
CDR3 DNA: TGTGCCAGCAGCCCATTTGCGGTTCTAGCACGGGAGACCCAGTACTTC
CDR3 protein: CASSPFAVLARETQYF

clone size: -
CDR3 length: 14
V gene: TRBV5-4
D gene: -
J gene: TRBJ1-1
CDR3 DNA: TGTGCCAGCAGCTCGCGATGGCCTAGCACTGAAGCTTTCTTT
CDR3 protein: CASSSRWPSTEAFF

clone size: -
CDR3 length: 16
V gene: TRBV5-1
D gene: -
J gene: TRBJ2-6
CDR3 DNA: TGCGCCAGCAGCTTGGCCGAGGTCTCTGGGGCCAACGTCCTGACTTTC
CDR3 protein: CASSLAEVSGANVLTF

clone size: -
CDR3 length: 13
V gene: TRBV5-5
D gene: TRBD1
J gene: TRBJ2-7
CDR3 DNA: TGTGCCAGCAGCTGGGGACAGAACTACGAGCAGTACTTC
CDR3 protein: CASSWGQNYEQYF

clone size: -
CDR3 length: 16
V gene: TRBV9
D gene: -
J gene: TRBJ2-7
CDR3 DNA: TGTGCCAGCAGCCCTAGGTCTTTGGGGAGCTCCTACGAGCAGTACTTC
CDR3 protein: CASSPRSLGSSYEQYF

clone size: -
CDR3 length: 13
V gene: TRBV30
D gene: TRBD1
J gene: TRBJ1-5
CDR3 DNA: TGTGCCTGGGGGACAGGGGGCGTTCAGCCCCAGCATTTT
CDR3 protein: CAWGTGGVQPQHF

clone size: -
CDR3 length: 15
V gene: TRBV4-1
D gene: -
J gene: TRBJ1-2
CDR3 DNA: TGCGCCAGCAGCCAAAATTGGGGCAGAGACTATGGCTACACCTTC
CDR3 protein: CASSQNWGRDYGYTF

clone size: -
CDR3 length: 16
V gene: TRBV7-9
D gene: -
J gene: TRBJ1-2
CDR3 DNA: TGTGCCAGCAGCTTACGGTCTGGGGGCGGGGGCAGTGGCTACACCTTC
CDR3 protein: CASSLRSGGGGSGYTF

clone size: -
CDR3 length: 19
V gene: TRBV10-2
D gene: TRBD1
J gene: TRBJ1-3
CDR3 DNA: TGCGCCAGCAGGTCGGGGTACACAGGGGTGAATTCGCGCGGAAACACCATATATTTT
CDR3 protein: CASRSGYTGVNSRGNTIYF

clone size: once
CDR3 length: 14
V gene: TRBV6-5
D gene: -
J gene: TRBJ2-7
CDR3 DNA: TGTGCCAGCAGTTATGGACAGAGGACGGGGGAGCAGTACTTC
CDR3 protein: CASSYGQRTGEQYF

clone size: -
CDR3 length: 13
V gene: TRBV28
D gene: -
J gene: TRBJ2-7
CDR3 DNA: TGTGCCAGCGGCCGGCGGGATACCTACGAGCAGTACTTC
CDR3 protein: CASGRRDTYEQYF

clone size: -
CDR3 length: 14
V gene: TRBV24-1
D gene: TRBD2
J gene: TRBJ2-1
CDR3 DNA: TGTGCCACCACCGCCGGGACTAACCTCAATGAGCAGTTCTTC
CDR3 protein: CATTAGTNLNEQFF

clone size: -
CDR3 length: 15
V gene: TRBV9
D gene: -
J gene: TRBJ1-4
CDR3 DNA: TGTGCCAGCAGCGTAGGGGGGGTTCCTAATGAAAAACTGTTTTTT
CDR3 protein: CASSVGGVPNEKLFF

clone size: -
CDR3 length: 15
V gene: TRBV5-4
D gene: TRBD2
J gene: TRBJ2-7
CDR3 DNA: TGTGCCAGCAGCTTGGTGGTAGCGGGATCCTACGAGCAGTACTTC
CDR3 protein: CASSLVVAGSYEQYF

clone size: -
CDR3 length: 14
V gene: TRBV7-8
D gene: -
J gene: TRBJ2-3
CDR3 DNA: TGTGCCAGCAGCACCCCGGGATATACAGATACGCAGTATTTT
CDR3 protein: CASSTPGYTDTQYF

clone size: once
CDR3 length: 15
V gene: TRBV5-1
D gene: -
J gene: TRBJ1-4
CDR3 DNA: TGCGCCAGCAGCTCCCTGGATCAGGAGGGTGAAAAACTGTTTTTT
CDR3 protein: CASSSLDQEGEKLFF

clone size: -
CDR3 length: 14
V gene: TRBV5-1
D gene: TRBD2
J gene: TRBJ2-1
CDR3 DNA: TGCGCCAGCAGTAATAGCGGGAGGGACAATGAGCAGTTCTTC
CDR3 protein: CASSNSGRDNEQFF

clone size: -
CDR3 length: 16
V gene: TRBV3-1/TRBV3-2
D gene: -
J gene: TRBJ2-1
CDR3 DNA: TGTGCCAGCCAGAGTTTAGCGCGCAGCTCCTACAATGAGCAGTTCTTC
CDR3 protein: CASQSLARSSYNEQFF

clone size: -
CDR3 length: 12
V gene: TRBV5-1
D gene: TRBD1
J gene: TRBJ1-2
CDR3 DNA: TGCGCCAGCAGTTTCGACAGGGATGGCTACACCTTC
CDR3 protein: CASSFDRDGYTF

clone size: -
CDR3 length: 13
V gene: TRBV19
D gene: -
J gene: TRBJ2-7
CDR3 DNA: TGTGCCAGTAGCCCAGGTGCCTCCTACGAGCAGTACTTC
CDR3 protein: CASSPGASYEQYF

clone size: -
CDR3 length: 19
V gene: TRBV11-3
D gene: TRBD2
J gene: TRBJ2-5
CDR3 DNA: TGTGCCAGCAGCTTAGCCCCCCCTTTAGCGGGAGGTCCACAAGAGACCCAGTACTTC
CDR3 protein: CASSLAPPLAGGPQETQYF

clone size: -
CDR3 length: 15
V gene: TRBV19
D gene: TRBD1
J gene: TRBJ2-7
CDR3 DNA: TGTGCCAGTAGTATTGGGACAGGGTCCTTCTACGAGCAGTACTTC
CDR3 protein: CASSIGTGSFYEQYF

clone size: -
CDR3 length: 14
V gene: TRBV19
D gene: -
J gene: TRBJ1-2
CDR3 DNA: TGTGCCAGTAGTGTCAGGTTAGCTAACTATGGCTACACCTTC
CDR3 protein: CASSVRLANYGYTF

clone size: -
CDR3 length: 13
V gene: TRBV15
D gene: TRBD1
J gene: TRBJ1-1
CDR3 DNA: TGTGCCTGCAGGGGGGACATGAACACTGAAGCTTTCTTT
CDR3 protein: CACRGDMNTEAFF

clone size: -
CDR3 length: 17
V gene: TRBV15
D gene: -
J gene: TRBJ2-3
CDR3 DNA: TGTGCCACCAGCAGAGGGAAGGGTTGGGGGCGCACAGATACGCAGTATTTT
CDR3 protein: CATSRGKGWGRTDTQYF

clone size: -
CDR3 length: 15
V gene: TRBV19
D gene: TRBD1
J gene: TRBJ1-5
CDR3 DNA: TGTGCCAGTAGTAAGAGACAGGGGATCAATCAGCCCCAGCATTTT
CDR3 protein: CASSKRQGINQPQHF

clone size: -
CDR3 length: 13
V gene: TRBV9
D gene: -
J gene: TRBJ1-1
CDR3 DNA: TGTGCCAGCAGCGTAGACAGGGACACTGAAGCTTTCTTT
CDR3 protein: CASSVDRDTEAFF

clone size: -
CDR3 length: 15
V gene: TRBV15
D gene: TRBD1
J gene: TRBJ1-5
CDR3 DNA: TGTGCCACCAGCGGTAGGGACAGGAGGAATCAGCCCCAGCATTTT
CDR3 protein: CATSGRDRRNQPQHF

clone size: -
CDR3 length: 13
V gene: TRBV2
D gene: -
J gene: TRBJ1-1
CDR3 DNA: TGTGCCAGCCTAGAGAGGGAGACGACTGAAGCTTTCTTT
CDR3 protein: CASLERETTEAFF

clone size: -
CDR3 length: 15
V gene: TRBV28
D gene: TRBD1
J gene: TRBJ2-3
CDR3 DNA: TGTGCCAGCAGTAACCGGGACAGGGGGGAAGATACGCAGTATTTT
CDR3 protein: CASSNRDRGEDTQYF

clone size: -
CDR3 length: 15
V gene: TRBV4-2
D gene: TRBD2
J gene: TRBJ2-1
CDR3 DNA: TGTGCCAGCACTTTAACCGGGACTACCTACAATGAGCAGTTCTTC
CDR3 protein: CASTLTGTTYNEQFF

clone size: -
CDR3 length: 17
V gene: TRBV18
D gene: TRBD1
J gene: TRBJ2-7
CDR3 DNA: TGTGCCAGCTCACCAAGGACCTCGGGACAGGGACGTTCCGAGCAGTACTTC
CDR3 protein: CASSPRTSGQGRSEQYF

clone size: -
CDR3 length: 15
V gene: TRBV3-1/TRBV3-2
D gene: -
J gene: TRBJ2-1
CDR3 DNA: TGTGCCAGCAGCCATGGGCGGGGGCACTACAATGAGCAGTTCTTC
CDR3 protein: CASSHGRGHYNEQFF

clone size: -
CDR3 length: 15
V gene: TRBV7-9
D gene: -
J gene: TRBJ2-5
CDR3 DNA: TGTGCCAGCAGCTTACCCAACCCAGTTTTGGAGACCCAGTACTTC
CDR3 protein: CASSLPNPVLETQYF

clone size: -
CDR3 length: 13
V gene: TRBV19
D gene: -
J gene: TRBJ1-1
CDR3 DNA: TGTGCCAGTAGCGCCAGGCAAGACACTGAAGCTTTCTTT
CDR3 protein: CASSARQDTEAFF

clone size: -
CDR3 length: 14
V gene: TRBV14
D gene: TRBD1
J gene: TRBJ2-4
CDR3 DNA: TGTGCCAGCAGTACAGGGGGTTTGAGGAACATTCAGTACTTC
CDR3 protein: CASSTGGLRNIQYF

clone size: -
CDR3 length: 16
V gene: TRBV10-3
D gene: TRBD1
J gene: TRBJ1-2
CDR3 DNA: TGTGCCATCAGTGAGGGACTAACAGGGGAAGTAGTTGGCTACACCTTC
CDR3 protein: CAISEGLTGEVVGYTF